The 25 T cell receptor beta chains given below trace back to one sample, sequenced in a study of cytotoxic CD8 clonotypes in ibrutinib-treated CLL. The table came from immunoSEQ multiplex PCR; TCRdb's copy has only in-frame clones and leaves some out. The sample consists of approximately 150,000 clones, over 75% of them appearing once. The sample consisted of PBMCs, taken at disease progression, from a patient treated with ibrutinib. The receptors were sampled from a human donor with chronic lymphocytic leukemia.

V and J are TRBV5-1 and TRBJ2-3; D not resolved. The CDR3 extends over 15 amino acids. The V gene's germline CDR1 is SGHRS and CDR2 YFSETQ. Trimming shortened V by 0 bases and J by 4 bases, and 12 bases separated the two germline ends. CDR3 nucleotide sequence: TGCGCCAGCAGCTTGGAGTCCAGAGCAGCAGATACGCAGTATTTT. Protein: CASSLESRAADTQYF.

The CDR3 DNA follows: TGTGCCAGCAGTGTGGAACTTCAAGGAACAGATACGCAGTATTTT. Translating it yields CASSVELQGTDTQYF. V gene TRBV2 combines with J gene TRBJ2-3; D not resolved. Germline CDR1 reads SNHLY; CDR2 reads FYNNEI. CDR3 size: 15 residues. Trimming stripped 4 bases from V and 3 bases from J, with 14 bases between. Together with reference TRBV2 and TRBJ2-3, the CDR3 gives the full variable domain: EPEVTQTPSHQVTQMGQEVILRCVPISNHLYFYWYRQILGQKVEFLVSFYNNEISEKSEIFDDQFSVERPDGSNFTLKIRSTKLEDSAMYFCASSVELQGTDTQYFGPGTRLTVL.

The CDR3, as DNA: TGTGCCAGCAGTACCGGGGTAGTGGATACGCAGTATTTT. Translation gives CASSTGVVDTQYF. The V call is TRBV27, the J call TRBJ2-3; maybe TRBD2 (5 bases). Germline V gene data show CDR1 as MNHEY and CDR2 as SMNVEV (reference sequence). V gave up 5 bases and J gave up 6 bases, with 12 bases separating them. There are 13 residues in the CDR3.

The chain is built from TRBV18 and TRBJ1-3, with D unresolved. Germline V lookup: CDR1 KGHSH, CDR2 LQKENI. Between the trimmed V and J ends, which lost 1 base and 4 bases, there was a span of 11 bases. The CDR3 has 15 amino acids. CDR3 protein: CASSPLADLGNTIYF. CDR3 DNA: TGTGCCAGCTCACCACTGGCAGATCTCGGAAACACCATATATTTT.

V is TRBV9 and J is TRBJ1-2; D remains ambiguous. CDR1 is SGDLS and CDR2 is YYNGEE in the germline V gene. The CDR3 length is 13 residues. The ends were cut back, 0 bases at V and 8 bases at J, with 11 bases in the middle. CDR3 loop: CASSVGGSEGYTF. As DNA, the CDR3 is TGTGCCAGCAGCGTAGGGGGATCGGAGGGCTACACCTTC.

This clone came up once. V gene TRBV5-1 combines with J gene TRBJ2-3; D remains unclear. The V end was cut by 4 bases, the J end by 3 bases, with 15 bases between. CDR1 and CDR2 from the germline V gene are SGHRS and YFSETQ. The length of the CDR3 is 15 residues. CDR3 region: CASSPGNTQTDTQYF. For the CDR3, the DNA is TGCGCCAGCAGCCCTGGTAACACACAGACAGATACGCAGTATTTT.

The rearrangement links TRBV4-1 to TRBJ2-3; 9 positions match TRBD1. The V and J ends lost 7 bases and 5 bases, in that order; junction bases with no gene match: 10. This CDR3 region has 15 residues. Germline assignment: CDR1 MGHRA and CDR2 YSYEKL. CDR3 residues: CASIAGTGNQDTQYF. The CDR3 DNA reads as TGCGCCAGCATCGCCGGGACAGGGAATCAAGATACGCAGTATTTT.

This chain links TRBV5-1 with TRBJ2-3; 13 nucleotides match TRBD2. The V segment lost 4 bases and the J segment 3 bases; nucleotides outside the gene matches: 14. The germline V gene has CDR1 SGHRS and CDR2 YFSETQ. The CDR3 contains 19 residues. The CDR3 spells CASSPGGLAGAIVTDTQYF. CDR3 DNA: TGCGCCAGCAGCCCCGGAGGACTAGCGGGAGCAATCGTTACAGATACGCAGTATTTT.

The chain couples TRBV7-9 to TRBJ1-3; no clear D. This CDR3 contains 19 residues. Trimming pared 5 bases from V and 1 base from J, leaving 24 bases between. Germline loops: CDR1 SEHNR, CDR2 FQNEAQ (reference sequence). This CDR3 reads CASSASQMPSPASGNTIYF. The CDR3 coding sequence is TGTGCCAGCAGCGCCTCCCAGATGCCATCCCCCGCTTCTGGAAACACCATATATTTT. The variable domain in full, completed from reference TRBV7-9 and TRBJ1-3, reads DTGVSQNPRHKITKRGQNVTFRCDPISEHNRLYWYRQTLGQGPEFLTYFQNEAQLEKSRLLSDRFSAERPKGSFSTLEIQRTEQGDSAMYLCASSASQMPSPASGNTIYFGEGSWLTVV.

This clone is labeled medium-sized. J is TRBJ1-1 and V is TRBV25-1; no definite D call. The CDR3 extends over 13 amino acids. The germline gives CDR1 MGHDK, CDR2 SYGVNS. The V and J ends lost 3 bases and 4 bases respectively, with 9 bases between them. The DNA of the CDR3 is TGTGCCAGCAGTGAGGATGAGGTCACTGAAGCTTTCTTT. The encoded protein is CASSEDEVTEAFF.

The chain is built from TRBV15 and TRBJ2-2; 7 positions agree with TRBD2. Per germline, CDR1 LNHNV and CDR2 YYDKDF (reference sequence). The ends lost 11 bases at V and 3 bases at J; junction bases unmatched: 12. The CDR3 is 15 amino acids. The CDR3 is CASYRAGSYTGELFF. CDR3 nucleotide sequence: TGTGCCTCCTATCGAGCGGGATCATACACCGGGGAGCTGTTTTTT. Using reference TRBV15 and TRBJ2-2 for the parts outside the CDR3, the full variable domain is DAMVIQNPRYQVTQFGKPVTLSCSQTLNHNVMYWYQQKSSQAPKLLFHYYDKDFNNEADTPDNFQSRRPNTSFCFLDIRSPGLGDTAMYLCASYRAGSYTGELFFGEGSRLTVL.

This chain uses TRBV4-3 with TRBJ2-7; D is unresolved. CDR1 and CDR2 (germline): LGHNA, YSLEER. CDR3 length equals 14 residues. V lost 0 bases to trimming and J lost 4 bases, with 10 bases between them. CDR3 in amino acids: CASSQDYRPYEQYF. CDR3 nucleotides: TGCGCCAGCAGCCAAGATTACAGACCTTACGAGCAGTACTTC.

The CDR3 region is CASSVGSSSYEQYF. The DNA of the CDR3 is TGTGCCAGCAGCGTAGGTAGCAGCTCCTACGAGCAGTACTTC. The chain uses TRBV9 and TRBJ2-7; D is unclear. Germline CDR1 reads SGDLS; CDR2 reads YYNGEE. The CDR3 covers 14 residues. Trimming stripped 0 bases from V and 0 bases from J, with 7 bases between.

The CDR3 DNA sequence: TGTGCCATCAGCCCGGGTCAGCCAGAGACCCAGTACTTC. This codes for CAISPGQPETQYF. The chain couples TRBV10-3 to TRBJ2-5; D is undetermined. CDR3 size: 13 residues. Germline V gene data show CDR1 as ENHRY and CDR2 as SYGVKD. V was shortened by 6 bases and J by 4 bases, with 12 bases between the two germline ends.

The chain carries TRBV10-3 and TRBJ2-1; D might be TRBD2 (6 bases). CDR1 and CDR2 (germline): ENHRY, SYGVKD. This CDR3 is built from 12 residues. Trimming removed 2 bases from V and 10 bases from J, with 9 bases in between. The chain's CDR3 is CAISESAGEQFF. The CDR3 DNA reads TGTGCCATCAGTGAGAGCGCGGGAGAGCAGTTCTTC.

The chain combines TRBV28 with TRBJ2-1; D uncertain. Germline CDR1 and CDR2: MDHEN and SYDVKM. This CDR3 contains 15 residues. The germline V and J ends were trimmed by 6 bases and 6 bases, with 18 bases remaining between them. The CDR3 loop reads CASSPTTPGPNEQFF. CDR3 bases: TGTGCCAGCAGCCCCACTACCCCGGGCCCCAATGAGCAGTTCTTC.

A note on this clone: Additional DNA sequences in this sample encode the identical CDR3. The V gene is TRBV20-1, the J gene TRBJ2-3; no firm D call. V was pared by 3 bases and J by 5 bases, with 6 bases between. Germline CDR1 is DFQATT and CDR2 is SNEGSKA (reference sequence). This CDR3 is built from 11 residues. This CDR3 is CSASVGDTQYF. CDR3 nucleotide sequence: TGCAGTGCTAGTGTAGGAGATACGCAGTATTTT.

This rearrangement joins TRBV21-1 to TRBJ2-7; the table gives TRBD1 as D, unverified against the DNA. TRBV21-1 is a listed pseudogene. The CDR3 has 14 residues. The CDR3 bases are TGTGCCAGCAGCGGATCGGACAGGAACTACGAGCAGTACTTC. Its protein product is CASSGSDRNYEQYF.

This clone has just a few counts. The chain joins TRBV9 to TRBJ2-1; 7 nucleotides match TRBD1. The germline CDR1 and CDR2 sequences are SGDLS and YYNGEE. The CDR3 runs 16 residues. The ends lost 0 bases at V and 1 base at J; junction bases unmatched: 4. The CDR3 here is CASSVATGVSYNEQFF. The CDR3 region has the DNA TGTGCCAGCAGCGTAGCTACAGGGGTATCCTACAATGAGCAGTTCTTC.

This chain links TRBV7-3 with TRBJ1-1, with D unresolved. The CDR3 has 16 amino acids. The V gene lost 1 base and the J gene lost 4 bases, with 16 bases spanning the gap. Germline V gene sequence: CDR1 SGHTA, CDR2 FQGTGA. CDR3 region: CASSLNPPGAGTEAFF. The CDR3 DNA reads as TGTGCCAGCAGCTTAAATCCCCCGGGAGCGGGCACTGAAGCTTTCTTT.

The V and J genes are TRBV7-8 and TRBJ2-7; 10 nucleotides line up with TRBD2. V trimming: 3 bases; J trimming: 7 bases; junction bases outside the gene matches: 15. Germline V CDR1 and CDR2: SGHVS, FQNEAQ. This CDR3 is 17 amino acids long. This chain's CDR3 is CASSFGLAGVGVGEQYF. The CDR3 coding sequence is TGTGCCAGCAGCTTCGGGCTAGCGGGAGTGGGGGTTGGGGAGCAGTACTTC.

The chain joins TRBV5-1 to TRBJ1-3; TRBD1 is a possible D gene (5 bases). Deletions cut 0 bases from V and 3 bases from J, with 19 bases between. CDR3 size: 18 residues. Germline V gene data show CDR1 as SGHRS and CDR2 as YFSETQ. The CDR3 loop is CASSLAWRQGSLGNTIYF. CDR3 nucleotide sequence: TGCGCCAGCAGCTTGGCCTGGAGGCAGGGAAGCCTTGGAAACACCATATATTTT.

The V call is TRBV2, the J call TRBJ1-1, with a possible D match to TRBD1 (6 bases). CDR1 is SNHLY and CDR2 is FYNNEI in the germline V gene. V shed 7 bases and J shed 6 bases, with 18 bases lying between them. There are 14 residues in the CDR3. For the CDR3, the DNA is TGTGCCAGCACGGGGAGCCGTAGGGGGTCTGAAGCTTTCTTT. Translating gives CASTGSRRGSEAFF.

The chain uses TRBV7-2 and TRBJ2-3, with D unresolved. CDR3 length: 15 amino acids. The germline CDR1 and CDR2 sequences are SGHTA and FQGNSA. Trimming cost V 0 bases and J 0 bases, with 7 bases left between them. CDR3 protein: CASSLAPYSTDTQYF. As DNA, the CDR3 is TGTGCCAGCAGCTTAGCGCCCTATAGCACAGATACGCAGTATTTT.

The CDR3 sequence: CASRTITVSGELFF. The CDR3 nucleotides are TGTGCCAGCAGGACGATTACAGTTTCCGGGGAGCTGTTTTTT. V and J are TRBV2 and TRBJ2-2; no clear D. CDR1 and CDR2 from the germline V gene are SNHLY and FYNNEI. This CDR3 has 14 amino acids. Trimming took off 6 bases at V and 6 bases at J, with 14 bases between the two ends.